This T cell receptor (beta chain) is drawn from a study of shared clonotypes between healthy human individuals. On the study more broadly: A few men and a couple of women, aged 18 to 49, were donors.

CDR1 and CDR2 (germline): SGHTA, FQGNSA. With 3 bases removed from V and 0 bases from J, the gap between germline ends came to 18 bases. This CDR3 has 17 amino acids. Naivety among CD8 cells was defined by CD45RO negativity and positive CCR7 selection, thereby excluding terminally differentiated effector memory CD45RA+ cells. The repertoire was sequenced with immunoSEQ multiplex PCR; TCRdb's copy has only in-frame clones and lacks some. Among some 2.1 million clones listed, around 96% were seen once. The chain is built from TRBV7-2 and TRBJ2-7, with D perhaps TRBD1 (5 bases). Source material: naive CD8+ T cells sorted from blood. The source is a man aged 18 to 29 in good health. CDR3 amino acids: CASSFSNIQVISYEQYF. The CDR3 nucleotides are TGTGCCAGCAGCTTTTCAAATATACAGGTTATCTCCTACGAGCAGTACTTC.